The 17 T cell receptor beta chains below were found in one sample sequenced in a study of ipilimumab plus nivolumab after autologous stem cell transplantation. This table comes from immunoSEQ multiplex PCR, and its TCRdb copy is limited to in-frame clones, with some not included. The table records approximately 20,000 clones, around four fifths of them present only once. Sequences were derived from PBMCs, sampled in a trial of ipilimumab plus nivolumab as post-transplant consolidation. These receptors originate from a male donor with diffuse large B-cell lymphoma.

In its sample, this clone was seen a few times. The rearrangement joins TRBV7-8 to TRBJ2-7, with TRBD2 as a possible D gene (6 bases). Trimming shortened V by 5 bases and J by 6 bases, and 17 bases separated the two germline ends. Looked up from germline, CDR1 is SGHVS and CDR2 is FQNEAQ. The CDR3 runs 14 residues. The CDR3 region is CASSARAGIGEQYF. The DNA of the CDR3 is TGTGCCAGCAGCGCCCGTGCGGGGATTGGCGAGCAGTACTTC.

V is TRBV11-3 and J is TRBJ2-7; no reliable D call. This CDR3 region has 14 residues. The V and J ends lost 0 bases and 6 bases respectively, with 12 bases between them. Germline values: CDR1 SGHNT, CDR2 YENEEA. CDR3: CASSLDNSLGEQYF. CDR3 DNA sequence: TGTGCCAGCAGCTTAGACAACTCCCTGGGCGAGCAGTACTTC.

The V call is TRBV9, the J call TRBJ1-1, with D possibly TRBD1 on 5 matching bases. The CDR3 contains 13 residues. The V end was cut by 4 bases, the J end by 3 bases, with 10 bases between. CDR1 is SGDLS and CDR2 is YYNGEE in the germline V gene. The CDR3 reads CASSTTVYTEAFF. The CDR3 nucleotides read TGTGCCAGCAGCACGACAGTGTACACTGAAGCTTTCTTT.

This chain uses TRBV19 with TRBJ1-4; D is possibly TRBD1 (5 bases). CDR3 length: 14 amino acids. V lost 6 bases, J lost 8 bases, and 16 bases lay in between. Germline V CDR1 and CDR2: LNHDA, SQIVND (reference sequence). The CDR3 is CASRTDIGREKLFF. In DNA, the CDR3 is TGTGCCAGTAGAACGGACATCGGGAGGGAAAAACTGTTTTTT.

This rearrangement joins TRBV6-5 to TRBJ2-1, with D unclear. The ends were cut back, 2 bases at V and 0 bases at J, with 8 bases in the middle. This CDR3 spans 15 amino acids. The germline CDR1 and CDR2 sequences are MNHEY and SVGAGI. The CDR3 DNA reads as TGTGCCAGCAGTTACGGCAGCTACTCCTACAATGAGCAGTTCTTC. The encoded protein is CASSYGSYSYNEQFF.

The V gene is TRBV19, the J gene TRBJ1-1; D may be TRBD1 (6 bases). V lost 9 bases and J 11 bases, leaving 19 bases between the germline ends. The CDR3 consists of 12 residues. CDR1 and CDR2 from the germline V gene are LNHDA and SQIVND (reference sequence). The CDR3 bases are TGTGCCAGCTCCGAAGCGAACAGGGTTGCTTTCTTT. This encodes CASSEANRVAFF.

J is TRBJ1-1 and V is TRBV14, with a tentative D call TRBD1 (5 bases). V lost 4 bases, J lost 1 base, and 16 bases lay in between. This CDR3 region has 16 residues. Germline-derived CDR1 and CDR2 are SGHDN and FVKESK. The CDR3 sequence: CASSLDGGRRNTEAFF. CDR3 DNA sequence: TGTGCCAGCAGCCTCGACGGGGGACGGCGGAACACTGAAGCTTTCTTT.

The chain employs TRBV7-9 and TRBJ2-7; TRBD2 aligns across 9 bases. The ends lost 1 base at V and 3 bases at J; junction bases unmatched: 16. CDR1 and CDR2 from the germline V gene are SEHNR and FQNEAQ (reference sequence). This CDR3 region has 19 residues. CDR3 nucleotide sequence: TGTGCCAGCAGCTTAGGGTCGTCTAGCGGGGCGCAATTTTTCTACGAGCAGTACTTC. It is translated as CASSLGSSSGAQFFYEQYF. Drawing the rest from reference TRBV7-9 and TRBJ2-7, the complete variable domain is DTGVSQNPRHKITKRGQNVTFRCDPISEHNRLYWYRQTLGQGPEFLTYFQNEAQLEKSRLLSDRFSAERPKGSFSTLEIQRTEQGDSAMYLCASSLGSSSGAQFFYEQYFGPGTRLTVT.

The rearrangement links TRBV5-6 to TRBJ1-1; D is undetermined. The CDR3 runs 14 residues. Trimming took off 0 bases at V and 6 bases at J, with 12 bases between the two ends. The germline gives CDR1 SGHDT, CDR2 YYEEEE. The CDR3 DNA reads as TGTGCCAGCAGCTTGGATGTCCCGGTCTCTGAAGCTTTCTTT. This encodes CASSLDVPVSEAFF.

This rearrangement joins TRBV5-6 to TRBJ2-1, with 11 bases identical to TRBD2. This CDR3 is built from 16 residues. Germline assignment: CDR1 SGHDT and CDR2 YYEEEE. V lost 2 bases to trimming and J lost 3 bases; unmatched junction nucleotides: 4. CDR3 in DNA: TGTGCCAGCAGCTTAATTGGACTAGCGGGCTACAATGAGCAGTTCTTC. Residues: CASSLIGLAGYNEQFF.

The chain has TRBV7-2 and TRBJ1-6, with a weak D call TRBD1 (5 bases). This CDR3 is built from 18 residues. Germline V gives CDR1 SGHTA, CDR2 FQGNSA. V lost 5 bases to trimming and J lost 6 bases, with 23 bases between them. In DNA, the CDR3 is TGTGCCAGCAGCCGCATTCCCACTTATGTGCAGGGTAATTCACCCCTCCACTTT. Its translation: CASSRIPTYVQGNSPLHF.

The rearrangement joins TRBV5-1 to TRBJ1-1; possible D gene TRBD1, 5 bases. Trimming removed 4 bases from V and 0 bases from J, with 10 bases in between. This CDR3 has 14 amino acids. Germline CDR1 and CDR2: SGHRS and YFSETQ. The CDR3 here is CASSKDTLNTEAFF. CDR3 bases: TGCGCCAGCAGCAAGGACACCCTGAACACTGAAGCTTTCTTT.

In the case of this clone: A junction end diverges from the germline sequence, so it may reflect a read error. The CDR3 spells CASREGWGNSYEQYF. The CDR3 coding sequence is TGTGCCAGCAGAGAAGGGTGGGGGAACTCCTACGAGCAGTACTTC. This sequence joins TRBV6-1 and TRBJ2-7; D is tentatively TRBD1 or TRBD2 (5 bases each). CDR3 length: 15 residues. Germline V gives CDR1 MNHNS, CDR2 SASEGT.

This clone showed up just once. The chain joins TRBV6-1 to TRBJ1-2; D gene unclear. Germline lookup yields CDR1 MNHNS and CDR2 SASEGT. CDR3 length equals 13 residues. V was clipped by 4 bases and J by 7 bases, with 13 bases between them. The CDR3 protein is CASSVAGSGGYTF. The DNA for the CDR3 is TGTGCCAGCAGTGTGGCAGGTAGCGGTGGCTACACCTTC.

This rearrangement joins TRBV18 to TRBJ2-3; 8 bases are shared with TRBD1. The V gene end was trimmed by 2 bases and the J gene end by 7 bases; junction bases not matched to a gene: 11. The CDR3 consists of 16 residues. The germline CDR1 and CDR2 sequences are KGHSH and LQKENI. The CDR3 protein is CASSPFGQGLMNTQYF. For the CDR3, the DNA is TGTGCCAGCTCACCATTCGGACAGGGCCTTATGAATACGCAGTATTTT.

The chain is built from TRBV30 and TRBJ2-6, with no clear D. V gave up 5 bases and J gave up 3 bases, with 11 bases separating them. The CDR3 length is 14 residues. Germline V CDR1 and CDR2: GTSNPN, SVGIG (reference sequence). Here the CDR3 DNA reads TGTGCCTGGGGACCCTACAATGGGGCCAACGTCCTGACTTTC. This encodes CAWGPYNGANVLTF.

The CDR3 nucleotides read TGTGCCAGCAGTGAGGGACTAGCGGGGGGGCGGTACGAGCAGTACTTC. This codes for CASSEGLAGGRYEQYF. This rearrangement joins TRBV2 to TRBJ2-7; 16 bases map to TRBD2. Germline V gene data show CDR1 as SNHLY and CDR2 as FYNNEI. Losses at the gene ends were 3 bases for V and 4 bases for J; bases not matched to a gene: 3. The length of the CDR3 is 16 residues.